This entry concerns a single T cell receptor beta chain. Its antigen is still unknown. The data are from a study of cytomegalovirus exposure and HLA in healthy donors. Overall study findings and caveats: Later examination showed HLA-associated TCR beta chains had greater clonal expansion than equally common others.

The PCR employed 60 Vbeta primers together with 13 Jbeta primers. The repertoire was sequenced with immunoSEQ multiplex PCR; TCRdb's copy has only in-frame clones and lacks some. The repertoire holds about 140,000 clones, with more than 60% as singletons. The TCR comes from a woman aged 55-75 years in good health and CMV-seronegative. Source material: PBMCs.

The CDR3 coding sequence is TGTGCCAGCAGTGAAACAGGGGGCATCACTGAAGCTTTCTTT. It codes for CASSETGGITEAFF. The chain has TRBV6-1 and TRBJ1-1; 9 nucleotides match TRBD1. There are 14 residues in the CDR3. The junction had 2 bases not matched to a gene; V was cut back by 2 bases and J by 4 bases. CDR1 is MNHNS and CDR2 is SASEGT in the germline V gene.